The text below deals with one TCR beta chain. Its antigen is unidentified. The data were obtained in a study of T cell responses to AZD1222 COVID-19 vaccine. CDR3 size: 18 residues. J gave up 0 bases and V 2 bases, and 11 bases lay outside the gene matches. Germline V lookup: CDR1 SGHVS, CDR2 FNYEAQ. Produced via immunoSEQ multiplex PCR; TCRdb's table is partial and in-frame only. The sample records under 40,000 clones, roughly 91% being singletons. Whole-study findings and limits: Baseline serology detected seropositivity in only a handful of AZD1222 recipients. Mapped onto spike, vaccine-associated CD4 TCRs spanned it and were dominant at 160-218 and 743-854.

The chain couples TRBV7-6 to TRBJ2-3, with 7 bases fitting TRBD2. The source was peripheral blood, collected on day 0 of AZD1222 vaccination. This TCR derives from an adult in good health. The CDR3 DNA reads as TGTGCCAGCAGCTTACCCAGTAAACGGGGGGTTAGCACAGATACGCAGTATTTT. This codes for CASSLPSKRGVSTDTQYF.